The present TCR beta chain was sequenced within a study of CD8 T cells in ankylosing spondylitis. Findings of the study overall: As reported, disease-linked clones showed significant enrichment in matched ankylosing spondylitis synovial fluid. Before this, some motif variants had been reported in reactive arthritis synovial fluid and blood. About 8 highly homologous variants made up a TCR beta motif, and this motif appeared characteristic of ankylosing spondylitis blood.

MiXCR, run by TCRdb on the 5' RACE reads, gives a single entry per CDR3 protein. The repertoire holds approximately 39,000 distinct CDR3 sequences, with around 15% as singletons. With respect to this clonotype: The target antigen is unknown.

The sequence derives from a male donor with ankylosing spondylitis. Sequencing input: synovial fluid, either unsorted or a sorted T cell fraction (not recorded which).

CDR3 sequence reads: CASSPRGRPGELFF. CDR3 coding DNA: TGTGCCAGCAGCCCGCGGGGACGCCCAGGGGAGCTGTTTTTT. The rearrangement joins TRBV6-1 to TRBJ2-2; perhaps TRBD2 as D (6 bases). The CDR3 covers 14 residues. Germline values: CDR1 MNHNS, CDR2 SASEGT. Trimming removed 6 bases from V and 8 bases from J, with 16 bases in between.